This TCR beta chain was sequenced during a study of early T cells in non-severe SARS-CoV-2 infection. The overall study: The authors sequenced bulk RNA from unsorted whole blood, leaving chains unpaired. Findings and limits, study-wide: Comparison of clonotypes with VDJdb favored anti-spike CD8 responses while missing private and CD4 specificities.

With respect to this clonotype: Its target is unknown.

The CDR3 sequence is 13 residues long. Germline V lookup: CDR1 LNHDA, CDR2 SQIVND (reference sequence). V lost 7 bases to trimming and J lost 6 bases, with 14 bases between them. TCRdb reprocessed the 5' RACE reads via MiXCR and lists one record per CDR3 protein. The repertoire has 85,000 to 100,000 distinct CDR3 sequences, about 13% of them found once; the top ten carry about 2.1%. Sequenced sample: whole blood. The TCR sequence derives from an adult who was a healthcare worker with PCR-confirmed SARS-CoV-2 infection or an uninfected control (not recorded which). V is TRBV19 and J is TRBJ2-3; D is uncertain. The CDR3 DNA reads TGTGCCAGTACGGACCTCGATCGGGATACGCAGTATTTT. Protein: CASTDLDRDTQYF. Combining the CDR3 with reference TRBV19 and TRBJ2-3 gives the whole variable domain DGGITQSPKYLFRKEGQNVTLSCEQNLNHDAMYWYRQDPGQGLRLIYYSQIVNDFQKGDIAEGYSVSREKKESFPLTVTSAQKNPTAFYLCASTDLDRDTQYFGPGTRLTVL.